This T cell receptor beta chain was found in a study of lymphopenia after photon versus proton radiotherapy. Sequenced by immunoSEQ multiplex PCR; TCRdb stores in-frame clones only, minus some. Here the sample spans some 29,000 clones, roughly 87% being singletons. Findings of the study overall: Relative stability marked proton patients; photon patients lost diversity and naive cells.

The CDR3 sequence is 14 residues long. With 4 bases clipped from V and 5 bases from J, the junction kept 4 bases outside the gene matches. CDR1 and CDR2 from the germline V gene are LNHNV and YYDKDF (reference sequence). Notes on this clone: The target antigen is unknown.

The TCR originated in a woman aged 55-69 years with cholangiocarcinoma. Some clones in this sample may be carry-over from other donors' samples. The J gene is TRBJ1-5, the V gene TRBV15, with 8 bases identical to TRBD1. The input for sequencing was peripheral blood, taken from a patient treated with proton-based radiotherapy. CDR3 in DNA: TGTGCCACCAGCAAAGGGACAGGTGATCAGCCCCAGCATTTT. Translating gives CATSKGTGDQPQHF. The full variable domain, rest sourced from reference TRBV15 and TRBJ1-5, is DAMVIQNPRYQVTQFGKPVTLSCSQTLNHNVMYWYQQKSSQAPKLLFHYYDKDFNNEADTPDNFQSRRPNTSFCFLDIRSPGLGDTAMYLCATSKGTGDQPQHFGDGTRLSIL.